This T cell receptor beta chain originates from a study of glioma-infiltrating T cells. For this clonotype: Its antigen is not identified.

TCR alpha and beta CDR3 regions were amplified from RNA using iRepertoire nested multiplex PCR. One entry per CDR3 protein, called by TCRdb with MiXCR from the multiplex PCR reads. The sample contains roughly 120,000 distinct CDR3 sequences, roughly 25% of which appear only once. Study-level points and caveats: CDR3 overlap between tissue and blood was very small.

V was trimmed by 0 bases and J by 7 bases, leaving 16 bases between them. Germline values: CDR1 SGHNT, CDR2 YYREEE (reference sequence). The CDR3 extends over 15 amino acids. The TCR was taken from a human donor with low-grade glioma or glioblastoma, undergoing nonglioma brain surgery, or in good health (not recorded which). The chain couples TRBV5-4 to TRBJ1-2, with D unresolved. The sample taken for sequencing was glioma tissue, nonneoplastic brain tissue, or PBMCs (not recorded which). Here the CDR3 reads CASSLVNAGSGGYTF. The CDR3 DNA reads TGTGCCAGCAGCTTGGTTAACGCGGGCTCGGGTGGCTACACCTTC.